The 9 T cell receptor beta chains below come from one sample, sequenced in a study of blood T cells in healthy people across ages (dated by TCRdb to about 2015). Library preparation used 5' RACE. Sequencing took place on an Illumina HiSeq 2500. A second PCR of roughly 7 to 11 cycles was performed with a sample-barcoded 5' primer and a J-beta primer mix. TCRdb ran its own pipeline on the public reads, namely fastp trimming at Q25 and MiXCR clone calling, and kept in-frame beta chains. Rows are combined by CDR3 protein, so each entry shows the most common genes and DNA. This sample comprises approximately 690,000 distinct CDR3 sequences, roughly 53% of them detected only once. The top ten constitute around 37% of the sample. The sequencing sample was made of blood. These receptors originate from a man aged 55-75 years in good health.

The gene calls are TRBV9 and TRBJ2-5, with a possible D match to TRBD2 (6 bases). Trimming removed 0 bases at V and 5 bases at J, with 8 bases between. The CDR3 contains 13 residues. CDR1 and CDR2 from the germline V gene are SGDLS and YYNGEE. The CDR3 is CASSVGLDETQYF. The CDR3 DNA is TGTGCCAGCAGCGTAGGACTAGACGAGACCCAGTACTTC.

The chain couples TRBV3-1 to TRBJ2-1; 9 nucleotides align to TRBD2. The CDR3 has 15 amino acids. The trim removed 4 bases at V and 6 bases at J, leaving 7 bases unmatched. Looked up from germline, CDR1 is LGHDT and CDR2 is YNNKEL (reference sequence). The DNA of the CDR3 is TGTGCCAGCAGCCCGGGACTAGCTTTTGGCAATGAGCAGTTCTTC. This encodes CASSPGLAFGNEQFF.

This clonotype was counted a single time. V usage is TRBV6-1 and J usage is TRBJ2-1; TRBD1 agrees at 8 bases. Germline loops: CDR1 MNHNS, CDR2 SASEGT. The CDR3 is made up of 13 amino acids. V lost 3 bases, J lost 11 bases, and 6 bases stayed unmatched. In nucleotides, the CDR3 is TGTGCCAGCAGTGAGTCCCGGACAGGGAAGCAGTTCTTC. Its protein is CASSESRTGKQFF.

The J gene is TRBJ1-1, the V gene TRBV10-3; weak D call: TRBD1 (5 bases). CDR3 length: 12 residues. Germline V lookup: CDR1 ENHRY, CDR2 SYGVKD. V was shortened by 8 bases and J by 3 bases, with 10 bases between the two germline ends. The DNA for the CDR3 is TGTGCCATCGGGGGAGGTGACACTGAAGCTTTCTTT. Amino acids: CAIGGGDTEAFF.

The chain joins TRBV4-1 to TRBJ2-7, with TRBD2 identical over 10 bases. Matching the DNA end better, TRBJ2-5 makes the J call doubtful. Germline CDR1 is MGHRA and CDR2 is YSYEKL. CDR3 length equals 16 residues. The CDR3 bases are TGCGCCAGCAGCCAGGAAACCGGGACTAGCGTCGAGACCCAGTACTTC. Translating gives CASSQETGTSVETQYF.

CDR3: CASSLQGPSGANVLTF. The CDR3 bases are TGTGCCAGCAGTTTACAGGGTCCCTCTGGGGCCAACGTCCTGACTTTC. The chain joins TRBV27 to TRBJ2-6, with a weak D call TRBD1 (5 bases). The V gene lost 2 bases and the J gene lost 0 bases, with 8 bases spanning the gap. The CDR3 extends over 16 amino acids. Germline values: CDR1 MNHEY, CDR2 SMNVEV (reference sequence). The full variable domain, with the rest looked up from reference TRBV27 and TRBJ2-6, is EAQVTQNPRYLITVTGKKLTVTCSQNMNHEYMSWYRQDPGLGLRQIYYSMNVEVTDKGDVPEGYKVSRKEKRNFPLILESPSPNQTSLYFCASSLQGPSGANVLTFGAGSRLTVL.

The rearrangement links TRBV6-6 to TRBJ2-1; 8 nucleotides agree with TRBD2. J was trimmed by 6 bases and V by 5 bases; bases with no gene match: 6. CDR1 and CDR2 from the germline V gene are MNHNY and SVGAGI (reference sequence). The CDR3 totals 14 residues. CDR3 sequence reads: CASSDQRGTNEQFF. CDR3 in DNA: TGTGCCAGCAGTGACCAGCGGGGGACCAATGAGCAGTTCTTC.

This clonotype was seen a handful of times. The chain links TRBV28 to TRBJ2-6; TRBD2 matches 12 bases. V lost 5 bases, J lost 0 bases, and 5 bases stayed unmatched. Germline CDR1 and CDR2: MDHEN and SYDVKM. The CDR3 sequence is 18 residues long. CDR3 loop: CASSTGLAGTSGANVLTF. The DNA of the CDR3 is TGTGCCAGCAGTACAGGACTAGCGGGGACCTCTGGGGCCAACGTCCTGACTTTC.

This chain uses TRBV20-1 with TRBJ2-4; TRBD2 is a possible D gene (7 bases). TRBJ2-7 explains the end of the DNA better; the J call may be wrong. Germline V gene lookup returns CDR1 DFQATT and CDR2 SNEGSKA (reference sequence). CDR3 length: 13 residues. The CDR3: CSVGGQVIYEQYF. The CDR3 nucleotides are TGCAGTGTCGGGGGGCAGGTCATCTACGAGCAGTACTTC.